The entry that follows covers one T cell receptor (beta chain) sequence. What it recognizes is unknown. This CDR3 has 15 residues. Germline values: CDR1 MGHRA, CDR2 YSYEKL. The junction had 6 bases not matched to a gene; V was cut back by 2 bases and J by 4 bases. Using immunoSEQ multiplex PCR, the repertoire was profiled, and TCRdb retains in-frame clones only, with some absent. The sample consists of roughly 60,000 clones, about 85% of them appearing once. The source of the sample is a study of OX40 agonist ivuxolimab in advanced cancers. Overall study context: The patients received agonistic anti-OX40 (CD134) antibody ivuxolimab. Of mixed ages from about 23 to 85 and averaging about 56 years, the group was about 80% male. Study outcomes and limitations: In the 0.1 to 3.0 mg/kg range, CD4+ and CD8+ blood T cells had expanded clonally by week 6.

Researchers took blood at baseline, on cycle 4 day 1, and on cycle 7 day 1. V usage is TRBV4-1 and J usage is TRBJ2-5; 8 positions agree with TRBD1. The material sequenced was CD4+ or CD8+ T cells sorted from blood, taken in a trial of the OX40 agonist ivuxolimab. The sequence was obtained from an adult with an advanced solid tumor such as melanoma, head and neck, liver or kidney cancer. DNA for the CDR3: TGCGCCAGCAGCCAACCCTGGACAGGGCGAGAGACCCAGTACTTC. Translated, it gives CASSQPWTGRETQYF.